The next 32 T cell receptor beta chains were all read from a single sample in a study of PD-1 blockade in classical Hodgkin lymphoma. Indicated time point: cycle 4 day 1 (C4D1), after more than five weeks of nivolumab. All trial patients relapsed after autologous stem cell transplantation. Method: immunoSEQ multiplex PCR; TCRdb's copy keeps in-frame clones and lacks some. The data contain roughly 60,000 clones, about 92% of them singletons. The specimen was peripheral blood mononuclear cells (PBMCs), collected before the fourth cycle of nivolumab. Source of these receptors: a human donor with classical Hodgkin lymphoma.

The J gene is TRBJ2-4, the V gene TRBV19; no reliable D call. V was cut by 5 bases and J by 3 bases, with 11 bases left in between. Germline CDR1 reads LNHDA; CDR2 reads SQIVND (reference sequence). The CDR3 has 14 residues. In DNA, the CDR3 is TGTGCCAGTAGTGCTACATACTACAAAAACATTCAGTACTTC. The encoded protein is CASSATYYKNIQYF. The full variable domain, rest sourced from reference TRBV19 and TRBJ2-4, is DGGITQSPKYLFRKEGQNVTLSCEQNLNHDAMYWYRQDPGQGLRLIYYSQIVNDFQKGDIAEGYSVSREKKESFPLTVTSAQKNPTAFYLCASSATYYKNIQYFGAGTRLSVL.

The chain couples TRBV7-7 to TRBJ2-1; D perhaps matches TRBD2 (6 bases). Deletions cut 3 bases from V and 7 bases from J, with 13 bases between. The germline V gene has CDR1 SSHAT and CDR2 FNYEAQ (reference sequence). This CDR3 is 14 amino acids long. Written as DNA, the CDR3 is TGTGCCAGCAGCTTCGGGGGTTCCCGGAATGAGCAGTTCTTC. It translates to CASSFGGSRNEQFF.

V and J are TRBV19 and TRBJ2-1, with D tentatively TRBD1 (5 bases). The V gene's germline CDR1 is LNHDA and CDR2 SQIVND (reference sequence). Trimming shortened V by 7 bases and J by 0 bases, and 7 bases separated the two germline ends. This CDR3 comprises 13 residues. The CDR3 sequence is CASNRGSYNEQFF. DNA for the CDR3: TGTGCCAGTAATAGGGGCTCCTACAATGAGCAGTTCTTC.

The rearrangement links TRBV15 to TRBJ2-1; D unresolved. Germline values: CDR1 LNHNV, CDR2 YYDKDF (reference sequence). The CDR3 is made up of 9 amino acids. V was pared by 1 base and J by 13 bases, with 2 bases between. CDR3 residues: CATSRAQFF. The CDR3 DNA reads TGTGCCACCAGCAGAGCCCAGTTCTTC.

The chain links TRBV7-8 to TRBJ1-1; perhaps TRBD1 as D (5 bases). In germline, CDR1 is SGHVS, CDR2 FQNEAQ. Deletions cut 5 bases from V and 5 bases from J, with 15 bases between. The CDR3 length is 14 residues. This chain's CDR3 is CASSTPGTLTEAFF. The DNA of the CDR3 is TGTGCCAGCAGCACACCCGGGACCCTAACTGAAGCTTTCTTT.

The chain joins TRBV2 to TRBJ2-2; 11 nucleotides match TRBD2. This CDR3 contains 16 residues. Germline-derived CDR1 and CDR2 are SNHLY and FYNNEI. V lost 6 bases to trimming and J lost 4 bases; unmatched junction nucleotides: 7. CDR3: CASRTLAGGGTGELFF. In DNA form, the CDR3 reads TGTGCCAGCAGAACGTTAGCGGGAGGGGGCACCGGGGAGCTGTTTTTT.

V gene TRBV18 combines with J gene TRBJ1-3; TRBD1 matches 8 bases. CDR3 size: 18 residues. V dropped 4 bases and J dropped 0; count of bases not matched to a gene: 11. The germline V gene encodes CDR1 KGHSH and CDR2 LQKENI. CDR3 region: CASSLQTGGSGSGNTIYF. The DNA of the CDR3 is TGTGCCAGCTCACTACAAACAGGGGGGTCTGGCTCTGGAAACACCATATATTTT.

V and J are TRBV19 and TRBJ1-3; TRBD1 is a possible D gene (6 bases). The CDR3 consists of 13 residues. Germline V lookup: CDR1 LNHDA, CDR2 SQIVND (reference sequence). The ends were cut back, 2 bases at V and 6 bases at J, with 8 bases in the middle. The CDR3 here is CASSINRENTIYF. In nucleotides, the CDR3 is TGTGCCAGTAGTATAAACAGGGAAAACACCATATATTTT.

The gene calls are TRBV6-1 and TRBJ2-2; a weak D match, TRBD2 (5 bases). There are 13 residues in the CDR3. V was trimmed by 4 bases and J by 6 bases, leaving 9 bases between them. Germline V lookup: CDR1 MNHNS, CDR2 SASEGT. In DNA form, the CDR3 reads TGTGCCAGCAGTGGTCGGGGTCCCGGGGAGCTGTTTTTT. Residues: CASSGRGPGELFF.

The rearrangement joins TRBV28 to TRBJ1-1; D gene uncertain. Trimming cost V 6 bases and J 3 bases, with 14 bases left between them. CDR3 length: 14 residues. The V gene's germline CDR1 is MDHEN and CDR2 SYDVKM. Here the CDR3 DNA reads TGTGCCAGCAGCATATTGGGCGGGTACACTGAAGCTTTCTTT. It translates to CASSILGGYTEAFF.

The count of this clone is one. The V call is TRBV5-1, the J call TRBJ1-1; TRBD1 matches 7 bases. The V segment lost 4 bases and the J segment 6 bases; nucleotides outside the gene matches: 12. Germline V gene sequence: CDR1 SGHRS, CDR2 YFSETQ. This CDR3 contains 15 residues. The CDR3 loop reads CASSKTTGKLAEAFF. The CDR3 region has the DNA TGCGCCAGCAGCAAGACGACAGGGAAACTTGCTGAAGCTTTCTTT.

CDR3 coding DNA: TGTGCCAGCAGACCGGGACTAGTCGGAGAGATATACAATGAGCAGTTCTTC. Its protein is CASRPGLVGEIYNEQFF. V and J are TRBV21-1 and TRBJ2-1; TRBD2, as called in the table, went unchecked against the DNA. TRBV21-1 is a pseudogene locus. CDR3 length equals 17 residues.

The chain has TRBV7-8 and TRBJ2-1; 13 bases map to TRBD2. Trimming took 6 bases from V and 10 from J; bases not matched to a gene: 12. The CDR3 contains 16 residues. Germline CDR1 reads SGHVS; CDR2 reads FQNEAQ. CDR3: CASRNGLAGEGREQFF. CDR3 DNA sequence: TGTGCCAGCAGGAACGGACTAGCGGGAGAAGGGCGGGAGCAGTTCTTC.

V is TRBV4-2 and J is TRBJ1-5; D unclear. The germline CDR1 and CDR2 sequences are LGHNA and YNFKEQ. The CDR3 spans 14 residues. The V gene lost 0 bases and the J gene lost 4 bases, with 7 bases spanning the gap. In DNA, the CDR3 is TGTGCCAGCAGCCAAGATAGGTTGAATCAGCCCCAGCATTTT. It codes for CASSQDRLNQPQHF.

The CDR3 protein is CASSIQDRGLNPSYNEQFF. The CDR3 coding sequence is TGTGCCAGTAGTATACAAGACAGGGGGCTAAATCCGTCCTACAATGAGCAGTTCTTC. The rearrangement links TRBV19 to TRBJ2-1, with 10 bases matching TRBD1. V lost 2 bases to trimming and J lost 1 base; unmatched junction nucleotides: 11. Germline V gene lookup returns CDR1 LNHDA and CDR2 SQIVND (reference sequence). The CDR3 runs 19 residues.

The rearrangement links TRBV4-1 to TRBJ2-3, with D possibly TRBD2 on 5 matching bases. Deletions cut 3 bases from V and 2 bases from J, with 9 bases between. The CDR3 extends over 14 amino acids. From germline, CDR1 is MGHRA and CDR2 YSYEKL. The CDR3 loop reads CASSHGADTDTQYF. The CDR3 coding sequence is TGCGCCAGCAGCCACGGAGCGGACACAGATACGCAGTATTTT.

The chain has TRBV2 and TRBJ2-2; D unclear. V lost 8 bases to trimming and J lost 6 bases, with 7 bases between them. The CDR3 sequence is 11 residues long. The germline V gene has CDR1 SNHLY and CDR2 FYNNEI. Here the CDR3 DNA reads TGTGCCAGCCAGAATTCCGGGGAGCTGTTTTTT. Its protein product is CASQNSGELFF.

The chain carries TRBV4-1 and TRBJ2-7; 9 nucleotides match TRBD2. The CDR3 has 15 residues. Losses at the gene ends were 1 base for V and 7 bases for J; bases not matched to a gene: 8. Looked up from germline, CDR1 is MGHRA and CDR2 is YSYEKL. The chain's CDR3 is CASSQGSGRLGEQYF. CDR3 sequence (DNA): TGCGCCAGCAGCCAAGGAAGCGGGAGGCTGGGGGAGCAGTACTTC.

The V call is TRBV11-2, the J call TRBJ2-5, with a weak D call TRBD1 (5 bases). The ends were cut back, 5 bases at V and 4 bases at J, with 8 bases in the middle. The length of the CDR3 is 12 residues. Per germline, CDR1 SGHAT and CDR2 FQNNGV. The DNA of the CDR3 is TGTGCCAGCAGCCCAGACAGAGAGACCCAGTACTTC. It is translated as CASSPDRETQYF.

As concerns this clone: This may stem from a read error, because a much larger clone lies one nucleotide away. This chain links TRBV4-1 with TRBJ1-2; 7 bases fit TRBD1. CDR3 length: 15 amino acids. Unmatched junction bases numbered 7, after V lost 1 base and J lost 5 bases. Per the germline V gene, CDR1 is MGHRA and CDR2 is YSYEKL. CDR3 sequence reads: CASSQVPGQEYGYTF. Here the CDR3 DNA reads TGCGCCAGCAGCCAAGTTCCCGGACAGGAGTATGGCTACACCTTC.

The chain links TRBV7-2 to TRBJ2-5; 7 bases match TRBD2. This CDR3 is 19 amino acids long. Germline loops: CDR1 SGHTA, CDR2 FQGNSA. The ends lost 6 bases at V and 1 base at J; junction bases unmatched: 20. CDR3 loop: CASRFPGGSTSFFQETQYF. DNA for the CDR3: TGTGCCAGCAGGTTTCCGGGGGGATCGACTAGTTTCTTCCAAGAGACCCAGTACTTC.

V is TRBV7-9 and J is TRBJ2-7; D is undetermined. CDR3 size: 14 residues. Trimming left V 5 bases short and J 2 bases short, with 13 bases between. Germline lookup yields CDR1 SEHNR and CDR2 FQNEAQ (reference sequence). The CDR3 sequence: CASSVRDTAYEQYF. CDR3 sequence (DNA): TGTGCCAGCAGCGTGCGTGACACGGCCTACGAGCAGTACTTC.

The chain has TRBV2 and TRBJ2-5; D is possibly TRBD1 (6 bases). V was trimmed by 7 bases and J by 2 bases, leaving 8 bases between them. This CDR3 is 12 amino acids long. CDR1 is SNHLY, CDR2 FYNNEI, per germline. This CDR3 reads CASKTGQETQYF. The CDR3 DNA reads TGTGCCAGCAAGACAGGTCAAGAGACCCAGTACTTC. Complete variable domain (other parts from reference TRBV2 and TRBJ2-5): EPEVTQTPSHQVTQMGQEVILRCVPISNHLYFYWYRQILGQKVEFLVSFYNNEISEKSEIFDDQFSVERPDGSNFTLKIRSTKLEDSAMYFCASKTGQETQYFGPGTRLLVL.

The chain couples TRBV19 to TRBJ1-2, with 8 nucleotides matching TRBD1. Trimming cost V 3 bases and J 6 bases; bases outside gene matches: 15. The CDR3 consists of 17 residues. Germline CDR1 LNHDA, CDR2 SQIVND (reference sequence). CDR3 loop: CASSMEGYRGSRNGYTF. CDR3 sequence (DNA): TGTGCCAGTAGTATGGAGGGGTACAGGGGGTCACGGAATGGCTACACCTTC.

The chain couples TRBV5-1 to TRBJ2-7; D unclear. Deletions cut 0 bases from V and 0 bases from J, with 10 bases between. This CDR3 has 15 residues. From germline, CDR1 is SGHRS and CDR2 YFSETQ. The CDR3 bases are TGCGCCAGCAGCTTGGCAAGTGACTCCTCCTACGAGCAGTACTTC. It is translated as CASSLASDSSYEQYF.

The rearrangement uses TRBV30 and TRBJ2-7, with 9 bases identical to TRBD2. V was clipped by 2 bases and J by 4 bases; unmatched bases: 6. This CDR3 has 14 residues. CDR1 is GTSNPN, CDR2 SVGIG, per germline (reference sequence). In DNA, the CDR3 is TGTGCCTGGAGTAGGCTAGCGGGACTATACGAGCAGTACTTC. Translation: CAWSRLAGLYEQYF.

The CDR3: CASSETRGRGQPQHF. In DNA form, the CDR3 reads TGTGCCAGCAGTGAAACCAGGGGAAGGGGACAGCCCCAGCATTTT. The J gene is TRBJ1-5, the V gene TRBV6-1; D perhaps matches TRBD1 (6 bases). The CDR3 extends over 15 amino acids. Germline values: CDR1 MNHNS, CDR2 SASEGT. The germline V and J ends were trimmed by 2 bases and 7 bases, with 15 bases remaining between them.

The count of this clone is one. The CDR3 DNA reads as TGTGCCAGCAGCTCGAGATCGACAGGTAGCACAGATACGCAGTATTTT. It is translated as CASSSRSTGSTDTQYF. The V and J genes are TRBV5-8 and TRBJ2-3, with D possibly being TRBD1 (6 bases). There are 16 residues in the CDR3. CDR1 and CDR2 from the germline V gene are SGHTS and YDEGEE. V gave up 3 bases and J gave up 0 bases, with 14 bases separating them.

The chain recombines TRBV27 with TRBJ2-3, with 11 bases lining up with TRBD2. There are 17 residues in the CDR3. Germline V gives CDR1 MNHEY, CDR2 SMNVEV (reference sequence). V was clipped by 2 bases and J by 1 base; unmatched bases: 5. The CDR3 sequence: CASSLAPGLAGTDTQYF. Here the CDR3 DNA reads TGTGCCAGCAGTTTAGCTCCGGGACTAGCGGGCACAGATACGCAGTATTTT.

The V gene is TRBV19, the J gene TRBJ2-3; 12 bases fit TRBD2. CDR1 and CDR2 from the germline V gene are LNHDA and SQIVND (reference sequence). The CDR3 is made up of 18 amino acids. The V and J ends lost 3 bases and 1 base, in that order; junction bases with no gene match: 8. Here the CDR3 reads CASSMPSGRARGTDTQYF. CDR3 in DNA: TGTGCCAGTAGTATGCCTAGCGGGAGGGCCCGCGGCACAGATACGCAGTATTTT.

The genes are TRBV5-6 and TRBJ1-1; D possibly corresponds to TRBD1 (5 bases). Germline V lookup: CDR1 SGHDT, CDR2 YYEEEE. This CDR3 is built from 15 residues. V was clipped by 4 bases and J by 7 bases, with 20 bases between them. CDR3 region: CASSNQYGDAIEAFF. DNA of the CDR3: TGTGCCAGCAGCAACCAATACGGGGACGCGATTGAAGCTTTCTTT.

The chain recombines TRBV6-5 with TRBJ1-6; a possible D gene is TRBD1 (5 bases). This CDR3 has 14 amino acids. Germline V gene data show CDR1 as MNHEY and CDR2 as SVGAGI. The V gene lost 6 bases and the J gene lost 7 bases, with 13 bases spanning the gap. DNA of the CDR3: TGTGCCAGCAGGCTCGACAGTTGGAATTCACCCCTCCACTTT. This codes for CASRLDSWNSPLHF.